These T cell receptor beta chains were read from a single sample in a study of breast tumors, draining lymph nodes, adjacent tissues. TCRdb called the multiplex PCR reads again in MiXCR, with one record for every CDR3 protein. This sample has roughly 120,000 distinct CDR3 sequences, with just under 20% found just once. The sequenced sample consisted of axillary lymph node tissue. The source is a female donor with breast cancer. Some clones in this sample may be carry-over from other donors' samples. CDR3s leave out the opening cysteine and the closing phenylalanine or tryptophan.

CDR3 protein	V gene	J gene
SVKVWSRGVGYT	TRBV29-1	TRBJ1-2
ASSRDVSTDTQY	TRBV9	TRBJ2-3
SARGLAGSGEQF	TRBV20-1	TRBJ2-1
ASSLNPGTLPGELF	TRBV7-2	TRBJ2-2
ASSIRESGNEQF	TRBV19	TRBJ2-1
ASSISSSPLH	TRBV7-9	TRBJ1-6
ASSLEGTSGSGETQY	TRBV7-9	TRBJ2-5
ASSYRDQNTGELF	TRBV19	TRBJ2-2
ASSLGQSYEQY	TRBV12-3/TRBV12-4	TRBJ2-7
ASSLGQGIYNEQF	TRBV5-1	TRBJ2-1
SARGGSGNTIY	TRBV20-1	TRBJ1-3
SARGAGGPTGADTQY	TRBV20-1	TRBJ2-3
ASSQGIYLSLNEKLF	TRBV5-6	TRBJ1-4
ASSASGNTYNEQF	TRBV9	TRBJ2-1
ASSYPGQVSGANVLT	TRBV4-1	TRBJ2-6
ASSRSTGRDEQY	TRBV13	TRBJ2-7
ASSYSVEELF	TRBV5-1	TRBJ2-2
SARDPGGSTYEQY	TRBV20-1	TRBJ2-7
ASSLVPRVDEQF	TRBV7-2	TRBJ2-1
SVDPGARYGYT	TRBV29-1	TRBJ1-2
ASWETTGWTGELF	TRBV5-8	TRBJ2-2
ASISWGLAGGEQF	TRBV5-1	TRBJ2-1
SADRDKRFAEAF	TRBV20-1	TRBJ1-1
ASSSGLAFDNEQF	TRBV28	TRBJ2-1
SAINPTGGSYEQY	TRBV20-1	TRBJ2-7
ASSPGGGAPYNEQF	TRBV7-2	TRBJ2-1
ASSNSYNEQF	TRBV6-2/TRBV6-3	TRBJ2-1
SGARLADIQY	TRBV20-1	TRBJ2-4
ASSPTGANYNSPLH	TRBV3-1	TRBJ1-6
SANDGNEKLF	TRBV20-1	TRBJ1-4
AITRLASEEQF	TRBV10-3	TRBJ2-1
ASSLLGQGSYEQY	TRBV5-5	TRBJ2-7
SAIGGRTREF	TRBV20-1	TRBJ2-1
AISTSGVAYEQY	TRBV10-3	TRBJ2-7
ASRPAGTGEGGYT	TRBV28	TRBJ1-2
ASSPRQGVYEQY	TRBV18	TRBJ2-7